This T cell receptor (beta chain) was recorded in a study of response to subunit inactivated influenza vaccine. Study-wide results and limits: Authors suggested each seasonal flu vaccination may recruit only limited numbers of new T cells.

One entry per CDR3 protein results from TCRdb running MiXCR on the RT-PCR reads. This sample has around 580,000 distinct CDR3 sequences, with roughly 15% found just once. This clonotype has just a few counts. Its specificity is unknown. The clonotype originates from a man in his forties or fifties who received an inactivated influenza vaccine. The source was PBMCs from blood, collected approximately 12 days after vaccination.

CDR3 coding DNA: TGTGCCAGCAGCCTCCGGGACAGATACAATGAGCAGTTCTTC. This encodes CASSLRDRYNEQFF. The rearrangement joins TRBV3-1 to TRBJ2-1; TRBD1 agrees at 7 bases. Germline CDR1 and CDR2: LGHDT and YNNKEL (reference sequence). This CDR3 region has 14 residues. Germline trimming cut 4 bases from V and 4 bases from J; bases unmatched to any gene: 4.